This T cell receptor beta chain was obtained from a study of shared clonotypes between healthy human individuals. Study-wide points: Estimated richness values were generally larger in naive subsets than in memory subsets.

There are 11 residues in the CDR3. The J segment lost 10 bases and the V segment lost 3 bases, leaving 0 bases of the junction unmatched. Germline V lookup: CDR1 MNHEY, CDR2 SMNVEV (reference sequence). Assay used: immunoSEQ multiplex PCR; TCRdb lists only in-frame clones, some missing. This repertoire shows some 2 million clones, about 95% found once; its top ten account for approximately 1%. CD45RO-negative, CCR7-positively selected cells formed the naive CD8 fraction, excluding terminally differentiated effector memory CD45RA+ cells. As concerns this clone: Its antigen is not identified. This sample includes further DNA sequences coding for the same CDR3.

Sequenced input: naive CD8+ T cells sorted from blood. This sequence joins TRBV27 and TRBJ2-1; 7 nucleotides align to TRBD2. The sequence was collected from a man aged 18-30 years in good health. The CDR3 region has the DNA TGTGCCAGCAGTTTCGGGGGGGAGCAGTTCTTC. Protein: CASSFGGEQFF.